This entry concerns a single T cell receptor beta chain. The data belong to a study of blood T cell repertoires in COVID-19. The CDR3 has 13 residues. Per the germline V gene, CDR1 is MNHNS and CDR2 is SASEGT. Deletions cut 1 base from V and 4 bases from J, with 7 bases between. TCRdb's copy holds only in-frame clones and misses some; the assay was immunoSEQ multiplex PCR. The sample records tens of thousands of clones, around 91% being singletons. J is TRBJ1-2 and V is TRBV6-1, with no clear D. The receptor was derived from a human donor in a cohort sampled during active COVID-19. Sequencing was performed on peripheral blood. The CDR3 spells CASSEVEAYGYTF. In DNA form, the CDR3 reads TGTGCCAGCAGTGAAGTTGAAGCCTATGGCTACACCTTC.